This TCR beta chain was documented in a study of cytomegalovirus exposure and HLA in healthy donors. Study results and limitations: The study found most TCR sequences rare, yet found some public TCRs in many donors. V- and J-gene trimming in TCR beta was tied to a missense DCLRE1C variant by an analysis performed later.

The CDR3 covers 16 residues. With 1 base removed from V and 2 bases from J, the gap between germline ends came to 15 bases. CDR1 and CDR2 (germline): LGHNA, YSLEER. Healthy bone marrow donors made up the donor group. Concerning this clone: What it binds is not known.

A multiplex PCR was run with 60 Vbeta primers and 13 Jbeta primers. Profiled with immunoSEQ multiplex PCR; TCRdb holds only in-frame clones, not every one. The table lists about 210,000 clones. Specimen: PBMCs. This chain links TRBV4-3 with TRBJ2-7; D perhaps matches TRBD1 (6 bases). The TCR comes from a woman aged 30 to 39 in good health and CMV-seropositive. CDR3 bases: TGCGCCAGCAGCCAAGGTTGGTCAGGGGATCCCTACGAGCAGTACTTC. Translated, it gives CASSQGWSGDPYEQYF.